This paragraph covers one T cell receptor (beta chain) sequence. Its antigen is not known. Assembly of TCR beta libraries relied on iRepertoire HTBI primers together with Arm-PCR of CDR3 regions. TCRdb re-called the multiplex PCR reads with MiXCR, one entry per CDR3 protein. Among approximately 470,000 distinct CDR3 sequences, under 25% were seen once, and the ten largest hold over 7.5%. The data were obtained in a study of regulatory T cells in long-lasting Graves disease. Trimming removed 6 bases from V and 3 bases from J, with 17 bases in between. Germline V gene lookup returns CDR1 GTSNPN and CDR2 SVGIG (reference sequence). This CDR3 region has 14 residues. Time point noted: persistent/refractory GD, antithyroid drugs over 5 years with positive TRAb. The TCR library was made from RNA that had been extracted from PBMCs in TRIzol. Notes on the study in general: Peripheral blood, not thyroid tissue, was the sole material studied. Persistent Graves' patients showed reduced TCR diversity versus newly diagnosed patients.

The TCR originated in a female donor with Graves disease. Sequenced here: peripheral blood mononuclear cells (PBMCs), sampled when the disease was refractory, from a patient treated with antithyroid drugs. The V call is TRBV30, the J call TRBJ1-1; a possible D gene is TRBD1 (6 bases). CDR3 sequence reads: CACYSDSGDTEAFF. For the CDR3, the DNA is TGTGCCTGTTATTCGGATTCAGGGGACACTGAAGCTTTCTTT.